This T cell receptor beta chain comes out of a study of T cell responses to AZD1222 COVID-19 vaccine. Study-level findings and limits: A reported finding is that nearly half of spike-specific TCRs target unmutated variant regions. Females made up more of the donors, who were largely white British, and clonal diversity may have come out too low. Among vaccine-associated CD4 TCRs, coverage spanned spike, with dominance at 160-218 and 743-854.

This CDR3 is built from 13 residues. Between the trimmed V and J ends, which lost 2 bases and 4 bases, there was a span of 11 bases. Germline assignment: CDR1 GTSNPN and CDR2 SVGIG (reference sequence). Of note for this clone: Its target is unknown.

Produced via immunoSEQ multiplex PCR; TCRdb's table is partial and in-frame only. The data hold 90,000 to 110,000 clones, with 80% to 90% observed a single time. The clonotype was recovered from an adult who received the AZD1222 COVID-19 vaccine. The V call is TRBV30, the J call TRBJ1-2; perhaps TRBD1 as D (5 bases). The specimen comprised peripheral blood, sampled 28 days after the second AZD1222 dose. The CDR3 DNA reads TGTGCCTGGAGTTTACCCGGGGCCTATGGCTACACCTTC. Its translation: CAWSLPGAYGYTF.